Below, 16 T cell receptor beta chains from the same sample are listed, as sequenced in a study of blood T cells in healthy people across ages. Alongside a J-beta primer mix, a sample-barcoded 5' primer served in a second PCR lasting about 7 to 11 cycles. MiXCR was run by TCRdb on the 5' RACE reads, yielding one entry per CDR3 protein. The sample includes 1.5 million to 2 million distinct CDR3 sequences, about 50% of them seen just once. The material sequenced was blood. The receptors stem from a woman aged 40 to 50 in good health.

J is TRBJ2-7 and V is TRBV5-4, with D possibly being TRBD1 or TRBD2 (5 bases each). V dropped 3 bases and J dropped 7 bases, with 14 bases sitting between them. Germline CDR1 SGHNT, CDR2 YYREEE (reference sequence). The CDR3 is 13 amino acids. The DNA of the CDR3 is TGTGCCAGCAGCTCTCCAGGGACGCGTGAGCAGTACTTC. Its translation: CASSSPGTREQYF.

This clonotype was seen a handful of times. The V call is TRBV7-2, the J call TRBJ2-3; D not resolved. The CDR3 is made up of 13 amino acids. CDR1 SGHTA and CDR2 FQGNSA come from the germline V gene. Between the trimmed V and J ends, which lost 3 bases and 5 bases, there was a span of 9 bases. CDR3 loop: CASSFKGIDTQYF. The CDR3, as DNA: TGTGCCAGCAGCTTCAAAGGCATAGATACGCAGTATTTT.

The genes are TRBV19 and TRBJ1-5; TRBD1 is a possible D gene (5 bases). Looked up from germline, CDR1 is LNHDA and CDR2 is SQIVND (reference sequence). This CDR3 is built from 14 residues. Trimming removed 10 bases at V and 5 bases at J, with 18 bases between. The CDR3 coding sequence is TGTGCCATTGAGACTCCAGGGACCGATCAGCCCCAGCATTTT. Translated: CAIETPGTDQPQHF.

This clonotype has just a few counts. The chain employs TRBV5-1 and TRBJ2-3, with D uncertain. CDR3 length: 13 amino acids. Germline V CDR1 and CDR2: SGHRS, YFSETQ. The V end was cut by 5 bases, the J end by 2 bases, with 9 bases between. The CDR3 DNA reads as TGCGCCAGCAGTAACACTCCCACAGATACGCAGTATTTT. It codes for CASSNTPTDTQYF.

For this clonotype: Germline is not matched at one junction end, which may reflect a read error. The chain combines TRBV7-8 with TRBJ1-2, with 9 bases fitting TRBD1. From germline, CDR1 is SGHVS and CDR2 FQNEAQ. This CDR3 contains 14 residues. The CDR3 protein is CVSSLFGTGHGYTF. The CDR3 bases are TGTGTCAGCAGCTTATTTGGGACAGGGCATGGCTACACCTTC.

With respect to this clonotype: A much larger clone lies one base from this, so it may be a read error. V and J are TRBV12-3 or TRBV12-4 and TRBJ2-7, with a possible D match to TRBD1 (5 bases). Trimming shortened V by 1 base and J by 5 bases, and 9 bases separated the two germline ends. This CDR3 has 13 residues. The CDR3 spells CASSLDRPHEQYF. In nucleotides, the CDR3 is TGTGCCAGCAGTTTAGACAGGCCCCACGAGCAGTACTTC.

This rearrangement joins TRBV12-3 or TRBV12-4 to TRBJ2-5; 7 positions agree with TRBD1. The J call may be mistaken, given a closer DNA end match to TRBJ2-7. The CDR3 runs to 15 residues. CDR3 sequence (DNA): TGTGCCAACCGCCTAACGGGGACAGCTCCTTACGAGCAGTACTTC. Protein: CANRLTGTAPYEQYF.

This rearrangement joins TRBV7-9 to TRBJ2-1; either TRBD1 or TRBD2 may fit D (5 bases each). Germline V gene lookup returns CDR1 SEHNR and CDR2 FQNEAQ (reference sequence). This CDR3 comprises 15 residues. V dropped 7 bases and J dropped 6 bases, with 19 bases sitting between them. The CDR3 loop is CASNGAGGRSNEQFF. For the CDR3, the DNA is TGTGCCAGCAACGGGGCGGGCGGTCGGTCCAATGAGCAGTTCTTC.

Note on this clonotype: A much larger clonotype is one base distant, so this may be a read error. CDR3 sequence: CASSDPGHGYGYTF. The CDR3 DNA is TGTGCCAGCAGCGATCCGGGGCACGGCTATGGCTACACCTTC. V and J are TRBV7-2 and TRBJ1-2, with D tentatively TRBD1 (5 bases). The germline V and J ends were trimmed by 5 bases and 4 bases, with 14 bases remaining between them. CDR1 and CDR2 from the germline V gene are SGHTA and FQGNSA. The CDR3 extends over 14 amino acids.

The chain uses TRBV6-2 or TRBV6-3 and TRBJ1-2; D is ambiguous. Trimming cost V 0 bases and J 8 bases, with 10 bases left between them. CDR1 is MNHEY and CDR2 is SVGEGT in the germline V gene. The CDR3 spans 13 residues. The CDR3 nucleotides are TGTGCCAGCAGTTACTCGAGTCCATACGGCTACACCTTC. Its translation is CASSYSSPYGYTF.

CDR3 sequence (DNA): TGCAGCGTTGATGCGAGACCGGGCTATGGCTACACCTTC. Its translation: CSVDARPGYGYTF. The V call is TRBV29-1, the J call TRBJ1-2; D remains ambiguous. The CDR3 covers 13 residues. V dropped 3 bases and J dropped 4 bases, with 12 bases sitting between them. CDR1 and CDR2 from the germline V gene are SQVTM and ANQGSEA.

In nucleotides, the CDR3 is TGTGCCAGCAGCACAGGACTCCTTAATGAAAAACTGTTTTTT. Amino acid sequence: CASSTGLLNEKLFF. This sequence joins TRBV7-2 and TRBJ1-4, with D maybe TRBD1 (5 bases). Trimming stripped 5 bases from V and 4 bases from J, with 11 bases between. This CDR3 is 14 amino acids long. Germline values: CDR1 SGHTA, CDR2 FQGNSA.

This clonotype was seen at least ten times. J is TRBJ2-5 and V is TRBV7-3; D may be TRBD2 (5 bases). Germline loops: CDR1 SGHTA, CDR2 FQGTGA. V gave up 0 bases and J gave up 3 bases, with 5 bases separating them. This CDR3 has 13 residues. For the CDR3, the DNA is TGTGCCAGCAGCTTAACGAGGGAAGAGACCCAGTACTTC. It yields the protein CASSLTREETQYF. Filled out from reference TRBV7-3 and TRBJ2-5, the complete variable domain reads GAGVSQTPSNKVTEKGKYVELRCDPISGHTALYWYRQSLGQGPEFLIYFQGTGAADDSGLPNDRFFAVRPEGSVSTLKIQRTERGDSAVYLCASSLTREETQYFGPGTRLLVL.

This clonotype was recorded a few times. The V gene is TRBV28, the J gene TRBJ2-7; tentative D call: TRBD1 (6 bases). Trimming pared 1 base from V and 5 bases from J, leaving 12 bases between. The length of the CDR3 is 14 residues. Germline V gene data show CDR1 as MDHEN and CDR2 as SYDVKM. The CDR3 DNA is TGTGCCAGCAGTTTATCGGCAGGGGACAACGAGCAGTACTTC. It codes for CASSLSAGDNEQYF.

The chain is built from TRBV5-1 and TRBJ1-3; D unclear. Per the germline V gene, CDR1 is SGHRS and CDR2 is YFSETQ. The germline V and J ends were trimmed by 6 bases and 4 bases, with 8 bases remaining between them. The CDR3 extends over 12 amino acids. CDR3 loop: CASIGEGNTIYF. CDR3 coding DNA: TGCGCCAGCATTGGCGAAGGAAACACCATATATTTT.

This chain links TRBV20-1 with TRBJ2-5, with D perhaps being TRBD1 or TRBD2 (6 bases each). V was trimmed by 5 bases and J by 5 bases, leaving 18 bases between them. The germline gives CDR1 DFQATT, CDR2 SNEGSKA (reference sequence). This CDR3 has 14 amino acids. The CDR3 is CSAPPSGAQETQYF. As DNA, the CDR3 is TGCAGTGCTCCTCCGTCGGGGGCCCAGGAGACCCAGTACTTC.